This T cell receptor (beta chain) was obtained from a study of cytomegalovirus exposure and HLA in healthy donors. For the study at large: Within an early data release were around 80 million unique TCRs drawn from HLA-typed donors.

PCR employed 60 Vbeta and 13 Jbeta primers. TCRdb keeps only in-frame clones here, not all; method: immunoSEQ multiplex PCR. The sample holds roughly 100,000 clones, around four fifths seen once. Sequenced input: PBMCs. This TCR was recovered from a man aged 45 to 65 in good health and CMV-seronegative.

DNA for the CDR3: TGCGCCAGCAGCCAAGATCCTAGGACTACCGATACGCAGTATTTT. Protein product: CASSQDPRTTDTQYF. The rearrangement links TRBV4-1 to TRBJ2-3, with D maybe TRBD2 (6 bases). The length of the CDR3 is 15 residues. The ends were cut back, 0 bases at V and 6 bases at J, with 13 bases in the middle. The germline V gene encodes CDR1 MGHRA and CDR2 YSYEKL.